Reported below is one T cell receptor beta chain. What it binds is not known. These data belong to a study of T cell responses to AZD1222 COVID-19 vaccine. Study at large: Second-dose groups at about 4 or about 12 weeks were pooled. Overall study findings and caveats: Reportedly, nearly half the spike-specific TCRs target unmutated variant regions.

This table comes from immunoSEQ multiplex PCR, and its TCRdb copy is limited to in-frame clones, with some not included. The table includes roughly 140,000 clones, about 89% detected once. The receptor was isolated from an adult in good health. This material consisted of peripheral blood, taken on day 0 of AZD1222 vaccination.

The chain's CDR3 is CASSGRRLILSTDTQYF. DNA for the CDR3: TGTGCCAGCAGCGGACGGAGACTTATTCTCAGCACAGATACGCAGTATTTT. The chain recombines TRBV5-6 with TRBJ2-3; no clear D gene. This CDR3 has 17 amino acids. V lost 4 bases and J lost 0, with 18 bases in between. Per the germline V gene, CDR1 is SGHDT and CDR2 is YYEEEE.